The T cell receptor beta chain described here comes from a study of blood T cell repertoires in COVID-19. Sequencing used immunoSEQ multiplex PCR; TCRdb keeps in-frame clones, though not all of them. The repertoire consists of a few hundred thousand clones, with 75% to 85% occurring once and the leading ten covering 2% to 2.5%. The V segment lost 3 bases and the J segment 8 bases; nucleotides outside the gene matches: 15. The CDR3 has 17 amino acids. Per the germline V gene, CDR1 is WNHNN and CDR2 is SYGVQD (reference sequence). The sequencing sample was made of peripheral blood. The chain employs TRBV10-1 and TRBJ2-1; 8 nucleotides agree with TRBD2. This receptor was obtained from a man aged 40-49 years who had recovered from COVID-19. Here the CDR3 DNA reads TGCGCCAGCAGTGAAGCCCATAGCGGGGCCCGACAGGATGAGCAGTTCTTC. Its protein is CASSEAHSGARQDEQFF.